These T cell receptor beta chains were read from a single sample in a study of T cell responses to AZD1222 COVID-19 vaccine. Method: immunoSEQ multiplex PCR; TCRdb's copy keeps in-frame clones and lacks some. The profile shows some 180,000 clones, 87% of them singletons. The sequences come from peripheral blood, collected 28 days after the second AZD1222 dose. The receptors here all came from an adult who received the AZD1222 COVID-19 vaccine. Both conserved end residues are trimmed from each CDR3.

TRBV10-2	TRBJ2-7	ASSEWTVAGGSSYEQY
TRBV3-1/TRBV3-2	TRBJ1-2	ASSHDDRGSYGYT
TRBV5-4	TRBJ2-3	ASSSWLSTDTQY
TRBV10-3	TRBJ1-1	AISDIFFGRNTEAF
TRBV3-1/TRBV3-2	TRBJ1-6	ASSQESGGGSPLH
TRBV3-1/TRBV3-2	TRBJ1-5	ASSQDGGIGPQH
TRBV27	TRBJ1-1	ASSLLRENTEAF
TRBV5-1	TRBJ2-1	ASTPTLDNEQF
TRBV21-1	TRBJ1-3	ASSKLGTYYSGNTIY
TRBV6-1	TRBJ1-6	ASSPPGQQNSPLH
TRBV2	TRBJ1-5	ASSDEDSLNQPQH
TRBV10-3	TRBJ2-3	AISESKITTDTQY
TRBV2	TRBJ2-4	ASSEAEGQGPLGAKNIQY
TRBV4-1	TRBJ2-1	ASSQASYGGAIYNEQF
TRBV2	TRBJ2-6	ASRLDTGFSGANVLT
TRBV27	TRBJ1-1	ASRKLRNTEAF
TRBV7-9	TRBJ2-7	ASSFGQGNYLSSYEQY
TRBV18	TRBJ1-1	ASSPGRKNTEAF
TRBV4-3	TRBJ2-6	ASSQAVGQGGSGANVLT
TRBV9	TRBJ2-7	ASSVGQGVGYEQY
TRBV10-3	TRBJ2-5	AISDSYQETQY
TRBV12-3/TRBV12-4	TRBJ2-7	ASSHGSHYEQY
TRBV9	TRBJ1-5	ASSDGNNQPQH
TRBV4-2	TRBJ1-3	ASSQGREAGNTIY
TRBV29-1	TRBJ2-3	SVFFSGGALSTDTQY
TRBV6-2/TRBV6-3	TRBJ1-6	ASSDRDPGRSPLH
TRBV27	TRBJ2-5	ASRSLGTGFLDIRVTQY
TRBV5-1	TRBJ2-7	ASSLETGTPVTYEQY
TRBV5-4	TRBJ2-1	ASRPIGGNEQF
TRBV27	TRBJ1-5	ASRSGGHQPQH
TRBV5-4	TRBJ2-6	ASSLRAAGANVLT
TRBV27	TRBJ2-7	ASSLRAAPYEQY
TRBV5-1	TRBJ1-4	ASSLEGLREKLF